The 22 T cell receptor beta chains reported below all come from one sample, sequenced in a study of cytomegalovirus exposure and HLA in healthy donors. Primers included in the PCR were 60 Vbeta and 13 Jbeta primers. Only in-frame clones appear in the TCRdb table, and some are missing; sequencing was by immunoSEQ multiplex PCR. This table has 100,000 to 150,000 clones, about 70% appearing once. Material: PBMCs. These receptors came from a male donor in good health and CMV-seronegative.

The CDR3 DNA reads TGTGCCAGTAGTACAGGGGGTTGGAGTGGAAACACCATATATTTT. Its protein is CASSTGGWSGNTIYF. J is TRBJ1-3 and V is TRBV19; 7 positions agree with TRBD1. Germline lookup yields CDR1 LNHDA and CDR2 SQIVND (reference sequence). V dropped 4 bases and J dropped 3; count of bases not matched to a gene: 6. The CDR3 totals 15 residues. The whole variable domain, filled in from reference TRBV19 and TRBJ1-3, reads DGGITQSPKYLFRKEGQNVTLSCEQNLNHDAMYWYRQDPGQGLRLIYYSQIVNDFQKGDIAEGYSVSREKKESFPLTVTSAQKNPTAFYLCASSTGGWSGNTIYFGEGSWLTVV.

The chain couples TRBV19 to TRBJ2-1; 8 positions agree with TRBD2. After removal of 4 bases from V and 11 bases from J, the junction contained 13 bases not matched to a gene. CDR1 and CDR2 (germline): LNHDA, SQIVND (reference sequence). This CDR3 has 15 amino acids. Here the CDR3 DNA reads TGTGCCAGTAGTACCCAAGCGGGAGCGCCTAGGAAGCAGTTCTTC. This encodes CASSTQAGAPRKQFF.

This chain joins TRBV28 and TRBJ2-5; 8 bases agree with TRBD2. The DNA end favors TRBJ2-7, so the J call may be wrong. Germline CDR1 and CDR2: MDHEN and SYDVKM. This CDR3 region has 16 residues. CDR3 sequence reads: CASTPAGAGGTYEQYF. CDR3 DNA: TGTGCCAGCACTCCCGCAGGTGCGGGGGGAACCTACGAGCAGTACTTC.

The genes are TRBV4-1 and TRBJ2-6; D possibly corresponds to TRBD1 (6 bases). This CDR3 has 17 amino acids. Between the trimmed V and J ends, which lost 3 bases and 1 base, there was a span of 13 bases. Germline V gene lookup returns CDR1 MGHRA and CDR2 YSYEKL. The CDR3 nucleotides read TGCGCCAGCAGCCACATAACTACAGGGTCTGGGGCCAACGTCCTGACTTTC. Translating gives CASSHITTGSGANVLTF.

J is TRBJ2-7 and V is TRBV28, with TRBD1 matching over 9 bases. Per germline, CDR1 MDHEN and CDR2 SYDVKM. CDR3 length: 14 amino acids. The junction had 6 bases not matched to a gene; V was cut back by 3 bases and J by 6 bases. The CDR3 here is CASSFTGGGGEQYF. For the CDR3, the DNA is TGTGCCAGCAGTTTTACAGGGGGCGGCGGCGAGCAGTACTTC.

This rearrangement joins TRBV4-3 to TRBJ2-7; D perhaps matches TRBD2 (6 bases). Trimming took off 0 bases at V and 7 bases at J, with 13 bases between the two ends. The CDR3 extends over 14 amino acids. Per germline, CDR1 LGHNA and CDR2 YSLEER. The CDR3 nucleotides read TGCGCCAGCAGCCAAGATGCAGGGAGGAGGGAGCAGTACTTC. Its translation: CASSQDAGRREQYF.

The chain is built from TRBV4-2 and TRBJ2-2; 8 nucleotides align to TRBD2. The CDR3 covers 17 residues. V lost 4 bases, J lost 0 bases, and 7 bases stayed unmatched. Germline values: CDR1 LGHNA, CDR2 YNFKEQ. In DNA, the CDR3 is TGTGCCAGCAGCCCTAAGCTAGCGGGTGCGAACACCGGGGAGCTGTTTTTT. Protein: CASSPKLAGANTGELFF.

J is TRBJ2-5 and V is TRBV7-2, with 9 bases identical to TRBD1. The J call may be wrong; the DNA end is better matched by TRBJ2-7. The CDR3 is 13 amino acids. The germline V gene encodes CDR1 SGHTA and CDR2 FQGNSA. CDR3 amino acids: CASSGTGRNEQYF. The CDR3 region has the DNA TGTGCCAGCAGCGGGACAGGGAGGAACGAGCAGTACTTC.

The rearrangement joins TRBV5-1 to TRBJ2-6; 7 bases map to TRBD1. The CDR3 is 16 residues long. CDR1 and CDR2 (germline): SGHRS, YFSETQ. Trimming at V came to 4 bases and at J to 2 bases, leaving 6 bases not matched to a gene. As DNA, the CDR3 is TGCGCCAGCAGCACAGGGACAGCCCCTGGGGCCAACGTCCTGACTTTC. Translating gives CASSTGTAPGANVLTF.

This chain uses TRBV27 with TRBJ2-1; weak D call: TRBD1 (5 bases). Trimming took 3 bases from V and 13 from J, leaving 19 bases between them. This CDR3 region has 14 residues. In germline, CDR1 is MNHEY, CDR2 SMNVEV (reference sequence). The DNA for the CDR3 is TGTGCCAGCAGTTTTATTCTAACAGGATCAGCCCAGTTCTTC. Residues: CASSFILTGSAQFF.

The chain employs TRBV15 and TRBJ1-5; the match to TRBD1 covers 11 bases. The CDR3 runs 16 residues. CDR1 is LNHNV, CDR2 YYDKDF, per germline (reference sequence). CDR3 sequence: CATGRDRGYSNQPQHF. CDR3 nucleotide sequence: TGTGCTACCGGGCGGGACAGGGGGTATAGCAATCAGCCCCAGCATTTT.

This clone was observed a few times. The chain employs TRBV5-1 and TRBJ2-1, with D perhaps matching TRBD2 (5 bases). Germline CDR1 SGHRS, CDR2 YFSETQ. V was trimmed by 0 bases and J by 2 bases, leaving 9 bases between them. The CDR3 totals 15 residues. Here the CDR3 reads CASSLEAATYNEQFF. Written as DNA, the CDR3 is TGCGCCAGCAGCTTGGAAGCGGCTACCTACAATGAGCAGTTCTTC.

The chain recombines TRBV4-3 with TRBJ1-2; 7 nucleotides line up with TRBD1. V lost 0 bases and J lost 8; bases outside the gene matches: 18. Germline V gene sequence: CDR1 LGHNA, CDR2 YSLEER. This CDR3 is built from 18 residues. CDR3 residues: CASSQESFYKGAGIGYTF. The CDR3 DNA sequence: TGCGCCAGCAGCCAAGAGTCATTTTACAAGGGGGCCGGGATCGGCTACACCTTC.

The genes are TRBV14 and TRBJ2-5; 8 bases align to TRBD1. J lost 0 bases, V lost 5 bases, and 11 bases had no gene match. The CDR3 totals 17 residues. CDR1 and CDR2 from the germline V gene are SGHDN and FVKESK. This CDR3 is CASSIRDRFLYQETQYF. The CDR3 nucleotides are TGTGCCAGCAGCATCCGGGACAGGTTCTTGTACCAAGAGACCCAGTACTTC.

The rearrangement joins TRBV28 to TRBJ1-4, with 7 positions matching TRBD1. This CDR3 has 15 amino acids. CDR1 is MDHEN and CDR2 is SYDVKM in the germline V gene. With V trimmed by 7 bases and J by 7 bases, 12 bases remained unmatched. The CDR3 region is CASTDRAFASEKLFF. CDR3 sequence (DNA): TGTGCCAGCACCGACAGGGCTTTTGCGTCTGAAAAACTGTTTTTT.

The chain recombines TRBV7-6 with TRBJ1-4; TRBD1 agrees at 12 bases. This CDR3 is built from 18 residues. CDR1 SGHVS and CDR2 FNYEAQ come from the germline V gene. J was trimmed by 7 bases and V by 5 bases; bases with no gene match: 14. CDR3 loop: CASSPYGTGGGIGEKLFF. In DNA, the CDR3 is TGTGCCAGCAGCCCCTACGGGACAGGGGGCGGCATCGGTGAAAAACTGTTTTTT.

The chain links TRBV4-3 to TRBJ2-1, with no clear D. Trimming took off 0 bases at V and 0 bases at J, with 9 bases between the two ends. This CDR3 region has 16 residues. Germline V lookup: CDR1 LGHNA, CDR2 YSLEER. The CDR3 reads CASSQEGSISYNEQFF. The CDR3 region has the DNA TGCGCCAGCAGCCAAGAGGGCTCAATCTCCTACAATGAGCAGTTCTTC.

The gene calls are TRBV5-5 and TRBJ1-2; 8 bases map to TRBD1. The junction had 13 bases not matched to a gene; V was cut back by 4 bases and J by 8 bases. The CDR3 runs to 15 residues. Germline V gene sequence: CDR1 SGHKS, CDR2 YYEKEE (reference sequence). For the CDR3, the DNA is TGTGCCAGCAGCCCTAGATCGGGACAGGACCAGGGCTACACCTTC. It yields the protein CASSPRSGQDQGYTF.

This chain links TRBV2 with TRBJ2-7, with 8 bases aligning to TRBD1. Germline V CDR1 and CDR2: SNHLY, FYNNEI. With V trimmed by 6 bases and J by 0 bases, 7 bases remained unmatched. The CDR3 contains 15 residues. In nucleotides, the CDR3 is TGTGCCAGCAGATTCGTCGGGACAGGCTCCTACGAGCAGTACTTC. Its protein product is CASRFVGTGSYEQYF.

This chain uses TRBV27 with TRBJ2-7; 10 bases agree with TRBD2. CDR3 length equals 16 residues. With V trimmed by 5 bases and J by 5 bases, 12 bases remained unmatched. Germline V gene lookup returns CDR1 MNHEY and CDR2 SMNVEV (reference sequence). CDR3 sequence (DNA): TGTGCCAGCAGTACCACGACAACTAGCGGGGTGCACGAGCAGTACTTC. Translated: CASSTTTTSGVHEQYF.

This clone was observed at least ten times. This chain links TRBV6-6 with TRBJ1-6; no clear D gene. Germline-derived CDR1 and CDR2 are MNHNY and SVGAGI (reference sequence). Trimming shortened V by 2 bases and J by 7 bases, and 6 bases separated the two germline ends. CDR3 length: 13 amino acids. The CDR3 loop reads CASSYLENSPLHF. For the CDR3, the DNA is TGTGCCAGCAGTTACCTAGAGAATTCACCCCTCCACTTT.

This chain joins TRBV4-1 and TRBJ1-5; no clear D. V lost 0 bases to trimming and J lost 3 bases, with 9 bases between them. This CDR3 spans 15 amino acids. Germline V gene data show CDR1 as MGHRA and CDR2 as YSYEKL. The CDR3, as DNA: TGCGCCAGCAGCCAAGATTCGGGGTTCAATCAGCCCCAGCATTTT. Amino acid sequence: CASSQDSGFNQPQHF.